These T cell receptor beta chains were read from a single sample in a study of T cell responses to AZD1222 COVID-19 vaccine. Repertoires were generated with immunoSEQ multiplex PCR, while TCRdb's copy carries only in-frame clones and drops some. The profile shows 100,000 to 150,000 clones, around 91% of them singletons. The source material was peripheral blood, sampled on day 0 of MenACWY control vaccination. These receptors all stem from an adult in good health. CDR3s include the opening cysteine and the closing phenylalanine or tryptophan. Fields, in order: D gene, V gene, clone size, J gene, CDR3 DNA, CDR3 protein. D genes are given only for firm matches. The size field is filled for only some rows; it gives once, few, many or a size class.

-	TRBV3-1/TRBV3-2	few	TRBJ1-5	TGTGCCAGCAGCCATCTGAATCAGCCCCAGCATTTT	CASSHLNQPQHF
-	TRBV21-1	-	TRBJ1-2	TGTGCCAGCAGCAAACGGCCAAGACAGGCCTATGGCTACACCTTC	CASSKRPRQAYGYTF
TRBD2	TRBV28	-	TRBJ2-7	TGTGCCAGCAGTTCAGGACTAGCGGGAGGCAGCTCCTACGAGCAGTACTTC	CASSSGLAGGSSYEQYF
-	TRBV6-2/TRBV6-3	-	TRBJ2-5	TGTGCCAGCAGCAGACTACAGGGAACGGGTCAAGAGACCCAGTACTTC	CASSRLQGTGQETQYF
TRBD1	TRBV7-6	once	TRBJ2-7	TGTGCCAGCAGCTCCACGACAGGGGGGGTCTCCTACGAGCAGTACTTC	CASSSTTGGVSYEQYF
TRBD1	TRBV10-3	-	TRBJ1-1	TGTGCCATCAGTGAGTCTCGGACAGGGCAGATCACTGAAGCTTTCTTT	CAISESRTGQITEAFF
-	TRBV19	-	TRBJ2-3	TGTGCCAGTAGTATAGGGACAACTAGCACAGATACGCAGTATTTT	CASSIGTTSTDTQYF
-	TRBV14	-	TRBJ1-2	TGTGCCAGCAGCCTTACCGGGGGCTTAAACTATGGCTACACCTTC	CASSLTGGLNYGYTF
-	TRBV11-2	-	TRBJ1-6	TGTGCCAGCAGCTTAGCAGGTGCGAATTCACCCCTCCACTTT	CASSLAGANSPLHF
-	TRBV20-1	once	TRBJ1-1	TGCAGTGCTAGTTTCCCAGGAAGGAGCACTGAAGCTTTCTTT	CSASFPGRSTEAFF
TRBD1	TRBV5-1	-	TRBJ2-5	TGCGCCAGCAGCTTCCGGACAGGCACCGTTCAAGAGACCCAGTACTTC	CASSFRTGTVQETQYF
TRBD2	TRBV19	-	TRBJ2-3	TGTGCCAGTAGTATAAGGGCGGGGGGGTCAGATACGCAGTATTTT	CASSIRAGGSDTQYF
TRBD2	TRBV25-1	-	TRBJ2-7	TGTGCCAGCAGTGCCCTGACTAGCGGGAGCTACGAGCAGTACTTC	CASSALTSGSYEQYF
-	TRBV6-5	-	TRBJ1-6	TGTGCCAGCAGTTTCTACGGGGACTCCTATAATTCACCCCTCCACTTT	CASSFYGDSYNSPLHF
TRBD1	TRBV2	-	TRBJ2-1	TGTGCCAGCAGGGGACGAGGGGACAGGAGGTACAATGAGCAGTTCTTC	CASRGRGDRRYNEQFF
-	TRBV3-1/TRBV3-2	-	TRBJ2-3	TGTGCCAGCAGCCAAGATCTACGGAAGTCTAGCACAGATACGCAGTATTTT	CASSQDLRKSSTDTQYF
-	TRBV18	-	TRBJ2-5	TGTGCCAGCTCTCCCCGAAATTCGCGGATGGAGACCCAGTACTTC	CASSPRNSRMETQYF